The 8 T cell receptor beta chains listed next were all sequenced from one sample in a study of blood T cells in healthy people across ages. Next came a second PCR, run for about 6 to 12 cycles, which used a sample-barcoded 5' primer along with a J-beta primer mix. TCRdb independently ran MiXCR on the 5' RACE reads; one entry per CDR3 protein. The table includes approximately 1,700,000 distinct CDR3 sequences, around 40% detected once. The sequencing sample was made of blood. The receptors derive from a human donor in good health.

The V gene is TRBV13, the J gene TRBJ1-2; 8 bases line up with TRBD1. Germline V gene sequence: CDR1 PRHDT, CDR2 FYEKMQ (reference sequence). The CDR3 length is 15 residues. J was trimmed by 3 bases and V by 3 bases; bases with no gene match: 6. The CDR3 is CASSFQDRGDYGYTF. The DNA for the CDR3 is TGTGCCAGCAGCTTCCAAGACAGGGGCGACTATGGCTACACCTTC. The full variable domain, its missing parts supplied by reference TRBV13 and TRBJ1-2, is AAGVIQSPRHLIKEKRETATLKCYPIPRHDTVYWYQQGPGQDPQFLISFYEKMQSDKGSIPDRFSAQQFSDYHSELNMSSLELGDSALYFCASSFQDRGDYGYTFGSGTRLTVV.

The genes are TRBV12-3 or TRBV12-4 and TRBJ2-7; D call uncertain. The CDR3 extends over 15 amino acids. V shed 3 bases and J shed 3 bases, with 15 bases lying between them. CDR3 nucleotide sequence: TGTGCCAGCAGTTTCCGTCCCCCTAGTTTCTACGAGCAGTACTTC. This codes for CASSFRPPSFYEQYF.

The CDR3 protein is CASSLEGARFNEQYF. The CDR3 DNA is TGTGCCAGCAGCTTAGAAGGGGCGCGCTTCAACGAGCAGTACTTC. The rearrangement joins TRBV7-2 to TRBJ2-7, with D possibly matching TRBD1 (5 bases). This CDR3 comprises 15 residues. Germline CDR1 reads SGHTA; CDR2 reads FQGNSA. Trimming left V 1 base short and J 5 bases short, with 15 bases between.

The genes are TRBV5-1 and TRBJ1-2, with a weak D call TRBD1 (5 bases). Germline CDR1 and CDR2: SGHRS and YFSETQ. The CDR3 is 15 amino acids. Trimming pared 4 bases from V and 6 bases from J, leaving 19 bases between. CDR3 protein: CASSPDGGDSNGYTF. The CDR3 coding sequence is TGCGCCAGCAGCCCTGATGGGGGAGATAGTAATGGCTACACCTTC.

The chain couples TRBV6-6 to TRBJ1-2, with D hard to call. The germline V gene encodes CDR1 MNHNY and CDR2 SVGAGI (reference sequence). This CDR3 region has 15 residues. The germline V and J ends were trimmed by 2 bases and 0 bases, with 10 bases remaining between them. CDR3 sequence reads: CASSYQDGSNYGYTF. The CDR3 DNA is TGTGCCAGCAGTTACCAGGACGGCTCTAACTATGGCTACACCTTC.

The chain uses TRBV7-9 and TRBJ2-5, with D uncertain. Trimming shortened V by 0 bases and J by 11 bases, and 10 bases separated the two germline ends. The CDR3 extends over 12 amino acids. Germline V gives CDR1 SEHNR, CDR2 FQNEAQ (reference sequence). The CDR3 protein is CASSLAAEPQYF. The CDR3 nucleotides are TGTGCCAGCAGCTTAGCAGCCGAACCGCAGTACTTC.

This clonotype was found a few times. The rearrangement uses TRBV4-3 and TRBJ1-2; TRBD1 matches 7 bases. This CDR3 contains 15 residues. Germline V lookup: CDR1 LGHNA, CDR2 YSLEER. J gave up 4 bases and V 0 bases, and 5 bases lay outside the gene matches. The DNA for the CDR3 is TGCGCCAGCAGCCAAGAAGGGGACAGAAGCTATGGCTACACCTTC. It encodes CASSQEGDRSYGYTF.

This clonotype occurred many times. The CDR3 sequence is CSASRAGQQLYGYTF. In DNA form, the CDR3 reads TGCAGTGCTAGCCGAGCGGGACAGCAACTCTATGGCTACACCTTC. V usage is TRBV20-1 and J usage is TRBJ1-2; 7 nucleotides match TRBD1. This CDR3 is 15 amino acids long. CDR1 is DFQATT, CDR2 SNEGSKA, per germline (reference sequence). The trim removed 3 bases at V and 4 bases at J, leaving 11 bases unmatched.